This TCR beta chain was recovered during a study of T cells in localized non-small cell lung cancer. CDR3 length: 15 amino acids. Germline assignment: CDR1 SGHTA and CDR2 FQGTGA. V dropped 1 base and J dropped 5 bases, with 12 bases sitting between them. The data were produced by immunoSEQ multiplex PCR, yet TCRdb's version contains in-frame clones alone and is incomplete. Among more than 15,000 clones listed, around 91% were seen once. The genes are TRBV7-3 and TRBJ2-1, with a tentative D call TRBD2 (6 bases). Sequences were derived from peripheral blood, sampled before any cancer treatment. This receptor was obtained from a female donor aged 60 or older with stage III squamous cell lung carcinoma. The CDR3 loop reads CASSLKFGGNNEQFF. In nucleotides, the CDR3 is TGTGCCAGCAGCTTAAAATTCGGGGGAAACAATGAGCAGTTCTTC.